Each of the 32 T cell receptor beta chains below was sequenced from the same sample in a study of blood T cell repertoires in COVID-19. Generated by immunoSEQ multiplex PCR, the TCRdb table keeps only in-frame clones and is missing some. The table includes hundreds of thousands of clones, around 86% detected once. The sample taken for sequencing was PBMCs or T cells enriched from blood (not recorded which). The receptors were sampled from a woman between 45 and 60 years old who had recovered from COVID-19.

The chain has TRBV4-3 and TRBJ1-4, with no clear D. The CDR3 consists of 15 residues. From germline, CDR1 is LGHNA and CDR2 YSLEER. The V and J ends lost 5 bases and 0 bases respectively, with 10 bases between them. The CDR3 is CASSGGLATNEKLFF. In nucleotides, the CDR3 is TGCGCCAGCAGCGGTGGACTCGCAACTAATGAAAAACTGTTTTTT.

This chain links TRBV13 with TRBJ1-5; D might be TRBD1 (5 bases). Looked up from germline, CDR1 is PRHDT and CDR2 is FYEKMQ (reference sequence). CDR3 length equals 16 residues. V gave up 4 bases and J gave up 2 bases, with 15 bases separating them. CDR3 sequence (DNA): TGTGCCAGCAGCTCCGGGGGTGGTTGGGGCAATCAGCCCCAGCATTTT. This sequence encodes CASSSGGGWGNQPQHF. Based on the CDR3 plus reference TRBV13 and TRBJ1-5, the full variable domain is AAGVIQSPRHLIKEKRETATLKCYPIPRHDTVYWYQQGPGQDPQFLISFYEKMQSDKGSIPDRFSAQQFSDYHSELNMSSLELGDSALYFCASSSGGGWGNQPQHFGDGTRLSIL.

The chain links TRBV19 to TRBJ2-7; tentatively, D is TRBD1 (5 bases). Per the germline V gene, CDR1 is LNHDA and CDR2 is SQIVND (reference sequence). V lost 3 bases, J lost 1 base, and 10 bases lay in between. CDR3 length: 14 amino acids. Here the CDR3 DNA reads TGTGCCAGTAGTATGGACACGGATTCCTACGAGCAGTACTTC. Its protein product is CASSMDTDSYEQYF.

The rearrangement joins TRBV28 to TRBJ2-3; D gene ambiguous. V lost 0 bases and J 2 bases, leaving 12 bases between the germline ends. This CDR3 is built from 16 residues. Germline V lookup: CDR1 MDHEN, CDR2 SYDVKM. This CDR3 is CASSLWGLRNTDTQYF. The CDR3 nucleotides read TGTGCCAGCAGTTTATGGGGCCTTCGCAACACAGATACGCAGTATTTT.

The chain is built from TRBV7-6 and TRBJ2-2, with D tentatively TRBD2 (7 bases). The CDR3 is 17 residues long. The V end lost 3 bases, the J end lost 5 bases, and 19 bases lay between the germline ends. The germline gives CDR1 SGHVS, CDR2 FNYEAQ. In DNA, the CDR3 is TGTGCCAGCAGCTTTATTCGGGGGGCCGTAGGGACCGGGGAGCTGTTTTTT. Its protein is CASSFIRGAVGTGELFF.

This clone was counted once. The chain has TRBV19 and TRBJ1-1, with 7 bases matching TRBD1. V shed 7 bases, J shed 4 bases, and the junction held 15 bases outside the gene matches. The CDR3 is 16 residues long. Germline loops: CDR1 LNHDA, CDR2 SQIVND (reference sequence). DNA of the CDR3: TGTGCCAGTACGGTCGGAAGGGGGCGCTCTGGCACTGAAGCTTTCTTT. Translation: CASTVGRGRSGTEAFF.

The chain carries TRBV4-1 and TRBJ1-4; possibly TRBD1 for D (6 bases). Germline lookup yields CDR1 MGHRA and CDR2 YSYEKL. CDR3 length: 16 residues. The V end was cut by 0 bases, the J end by 4 bases, with 12 bases between. Here the CDR3 reads CASSQDSTGGNEKLFF. For the CDR3, the DNA is TGCGCCAGCAGCCAAGATTCGACAGGTGGTAATGAAAAACTGTTTTTT.

The chain uses TRBV3-1 (or the pseudogene TRBV3-2) and TRBJ2-1; TRBD2 aligns across 9 bases. From germline, CDR1 is LGHDT and CDR2 YNNKEL (reference sequence). Trimming took 1 base from V and 9 from J; bases not matched to a gene: 7. This CDR3 comprises 15 residues. The CDR3 loop reads CASSQASLAGSEQFF. The CDR3 DNA reads as TGTGCCAGCAGCCAAGCAAGCCTAGCGGGAAGTGAGCAGTTCTTC.

The chain links TRBV28 to TRBJ2-4, with 7 bases identical to TRBD2. From germline, CDR1 is MDHEN and CDR2 SYDVKM. The ends lost 7 bases at V and 3 bases at J; junction bases unmatched: 12. The CDR3 extends over 16 amino acids. DNA of the CDR3: TGTGCCAGCACCGCCCGCCCGGGGGGTGGCAAAAACATTCAGTACTTC. It is translated as CASTARPGGGKNIQYF. Supplemented by reference TRBV28 and TRBJ2-4, the full variable domain reads DVKVTQSSRYLVKRTGEKVFLECVQDMDHENMFWYRQDPGLGLRLIYFSYDVKMKEKGDIPEGYSVSREKKERFSLILESASTNQTSMYLCASTARPGGGKNIQYFGAGTRLSVL.

The chain uses TRBV7-2 and TRBJ2-7; a weak D match, TRBD2 (6 bases). V lost 1 base and J 4 bases, leaving 11 bases between the germline ends. Germline CDR1 SGHTA, CDR2 FQGNSA. This CDR3 has 14 residues. CDR3 protein: CASSLVGLPYEQYF. The CDR3 DNA reads as TGTGCCAGCAGCTTAGTGGGACTGCCGTACGAGCAGTACTTC.

The CDR3 spells CASSVGLAGGSYEQYF. In nucleotides, the CDR3 is TGTGCCAGCAGCGTAGGGCTAGCGGGAGGTTCATACGAGCAGTACTTC. The J gene is TRBJ2-7, the V gene TRBV9, with TRBD2 matching over 11 bases. This CDR3 is 16 amino acids long. The germline CDR1 and CDR2 sequences are SGDLS and YYNGEE. The trim removed 0 bases at V and 4 bases at J, leaving 6 bases unmatched. The full variable domain, completed using reference TRBV9 and TRBJ2-7, is DSGVTQTPKHLITATGQRVTLRCSPRSGDLSVYWYQQSLDQGLQFLIQYYNGEERAKGNILERFSAQQFPDLHSELNLSSLELGDSALYFCASSVGLAGGSYEQYFGPGTRLTVT.

The gene calls are TRBV19 and TRBJ2-2, with TRBD2 as a possible D gene (7 bases). The CDR3 is 17 residues long. Per the germline V gene, CDR1 is LNHDA and CDR2 is SQIVND (reference sequence). V was cut by 3 bases and J by 4 bases, with 18 bases left in between. The CDR3 DNA reads as TGTGCCAGTAGTATTCGAGAGTGGGGGGGCGCCACCGGGGAGCTGTTTTTT. Translation gives CASSIREWGGATGELFF.

The J gene is TRBJ2-7, the V gene TRBV2; D might be TRBD1 (6 bases). This CDR3 is built from 13 residues. With 10 bases removed from V and 0 bases from J, the gap between germline ends came to 13 bases. CDR1 SNHLY and CDR2 FYNNEI come from the germline V gene. The CDR3 sequence: CATSRDTSYEQYF. In nucleotides, the CDR3 is TGTGCCACCAGCAGGGACACCTCCTACGAGCAGTACTTC.

The genes are TRBV4-2 and TRBJ2-5, with D possibly being TRBD1 (6 bases). The ends were cut back, 6 bases at V and 5 bases at J, with 10 bases in the middle. The CDR3 is 12 amino acids. Germline V gene data show CDR1 as LGHNA and CDR2 as YNFKEQ. The CDR3 DNA is TGTGCCAGCAGTGCTAGGGGGGAGACCCAGTACTTC. It translates to CASSARGETQYF.

The J gene is TRBJ1-1, the V gene TRBV3-1 (or the pseudogene TRBV3-2); maybe TRBD1 (5 bases). V lost 4 bases and J lost 11, with 8 bases in between. The germline CDR1 and CDR2 sequences are LGHDT and YNNKEL (reference sequence). The CDR3 is 10 amino acids. For the CDR3, the DNA is TGTGCCAGCAGCCGCCGGGGGGCTTTCTTT. It codes for CASSRRGAFF.

The V and J genes are TRBV4-3 and TRBJ2-1; 7 bases match TRBD2. The CDR3 is made up of 18 amino acids. CDR1 and CDR2 (germline): LGHNA, YSLEER. Trimming at V came to 0 bases and at J to 0 bases, leaving 8 bases not matched to a gene. CDR3 DNA sequence: TGCGCCAGCAGCCAAGATATCGTGGCGGGAGACTCCTACAATGAGCAGTTCTTC. Its translation is CASSQDIVAGDSYNEQFF.

Comments on this clone: The junction and the germline gene differ at one end; a read error may be behind it. This chain connects TRBV7-7 to TRBJ2-5, with D perhaps matching TRBD1 (6 bases). The germline V gene has CDR1 SSHAT and CDR2 FNYEAQ (reference sequence). The CDR3 sequence is 16 residues long. The CDR3 loop is CASSLWLQGDQETQYF. CDR3 sequence (DNA): TGTGCTAGCAGCTTATGGTTACAGGGAGACCAAGAGACCCAGTACTTC.

The J gene is TRBJ1-5, the V gene TRBV12-5; TRBD1 aligns across 11 bases. The CDR3 has 15 residues. The junction had 3 bases not matched to a gene; V was cut back by 5 bases and J by 3 bases. Germline CDR1 LGHNT, CDR2 FRNRAP. Written as DNA, the CDR3 is TGTGCTAGTGGTCCCGGACAGGGGGCCAATCAGCCCCAGCATTTT. Protein: CASGPGQGANQPQHF.

The rearrangement joins TRBV6-5 to TRBJ2-3; a weak D match, TRBD1 (6 bases). CDR1 and CDR2 (germline): MNHEY, SVGAGI. This CDR3 spans 15 amino acids. V gave up 5 bases and J gave up 4 bases, with 16 bases separating them. This chain's CDR3 is CASSIQGQAPDTQYF. The CDR3 DNA reads as TGTGCCAGCAGTATCCAGGGGCAGGCACCAGATACGCAGTATTTT.

The J gene is TRBJ2-4, the V gene TRBV11-2, with 13 nucleotides matching TRBD2. Germline CDR1 reads SGHAT; CDR2 reads FQNNGV. Trimming at V came to 5 bases and at J to 8 bases, leaving 6 bases not matched to a gene. This CDR3 has 15 amino acids. The CDR3 bases are TGTGCCAGCAGCCGCGGACTAGCGGGAGAGGACATTCAGTACTTC. It translates to CASSRGLAGEDIQYF.

The chain couples TRBV19 to TRBJ2-3; TRBD1 is a possible D gene (6 bases). With 0 bases removed from V and 1 base from J, the gap between germline ends came to 17 bases. CDR1 and CDR2 (germline): LNHDA, SQIVND (reference sequence). This CDR3 contains 18 residues. CDR3 sequence: CASSIDHRSHRGTDTQYF. CDR3 coding DNA: TGTGCCAGTAGTATAGATCATCGGTCGCACAGGGGCACAGATACGCAGTATTTT.

This rearrangement joins TRBV5-1 to TRBJ2-1; a possible D gene is TRBD2 (6 bases). Trimming stripped 0 bases from V and 6 bases from J, with 10 bases between. Germline lookup yields CDR1 SGHRS and CDR2 YFSETQ. This CDR3 region has 14 residues. CDR3 amino acids: CASSLVSAGNEQFF. In nucleotides, the CDR3 is TGCGCCAGCAGCTTGGTCTCAGCGGGCAATGAGCAGTTCTTC.

The CDR3 protein is CASSSGTSGTYEQYF. CDR3 DNA sequence: TGTGCCAGCAGCTCCGGGACTAGCGGAACCTACGAGCAGTACTTC. This chain joins TRBV5-8 and TRBJ2-7; TRBD2 matches at 11 bases. The V and J ends lost 3 bases and 2 bases, in that order; junction bases with no gene match: 4. Germline V CDR1 and CDR2: SGHTS, YDEGEE. The CDR3 is 15 amino acids.

V usage is TRBV7-9 and J usage is TRBJ2-7; D remains ambiguous. Germline CDR1 and CDR2: SEHNR and FQNEAQ (reference sequence). The CDR3 is 13 amino acids. V dropped 6 bases and J dropped 5 bases, with 14 bases sitting between them. The CDR3 is CASSSYTVHEQYF. Written as DNA, the CDR3 is TGTGCCAGCAGTTCCTACACAGTCCACGAGCAGTACTTC.

The chain has TRBV5-6 and TRBJ2-5; 7 nucleotides agree with TRBD1. Germline V gives CDR1 SGHDT, CDR2 YYEEEE. This CDR3 has 14 residues. V lost 4 bases to trimming and J lost 2 bases; unmatched junction nucleotides: 5. The CDR3 sequence: CASSHRDSQETQYF. CDR3 DNA: TGTGCCAGCAGCCACCGGGACAGTCAAGAGACCCAGTACTTC.

This chain connects TRBV9 to TRBJ2-7; TRBD1 might be the D (6 bases). Between the trimmed V and J ends, which lost 4 bases and 3 bases, there was a span of 20 bases. There are 16 residues in the CDR3. Per germline, CDR1 SGDLS and CDR2 YYNGEE. The CDR3 is CASSFNRDMPLYEQYF. In DNA form, the CDR3 reads TGTGCCAGCAGCTTCAACCGGGACATGCCTCTCTACGAGCAGTACTTC.

The rearrangement links TRBV7-2 to TRBJ1-2, with D uncertain. This CDR3 spans 14 amino acids. Trimming left V 2 bases short and J 4 bases short, with 11 bases between. The germline V gene encodes CDR1 SGHTA and CDR2 FQGNSA. CDR3 nucleotide sequence: TGTGCCAGCAGCTTACCGGGTTCGGTCTATGGCTACACCTTC. Its protein is CASSLPGSVYGYTF. Drawing the rest from reference TRBV7-2 and TRBJ1-2, the complete variable domain is GAGVSQSPSNKVTEKGKDVELRCDPISGHTALYWYRQSLGQGLEFLIYFQGNSAPDKSGLPSDRFSAERTGGSVSTLTIQRTQQEDSAVYLCASSLPGSVYGYTFGSGTRLTVV.

The chain links TRBV18 to TRBJ1-1; D is possibly TRBD1 (6 bases). V lost 7 bases and J 2 bases, leaving 14 bases between the germline ends. Germline-derived CDR1 and CDR2 are KGHSH and LQKENI. The CDR3 length is 14 residues. Here the CDR3 reads CASFSDSINTEAFF. DNA for the CDR3: TGTGCCAGCTTTTCGGACAGCATAAACACTGAAGCTTTCTTT.

The V gene is TRBV4-1, the J gene TRBJ2-1; 9 bases are a match to TRBD2. The CDR3 totals 18 residues. Trimming at V came to 1 base and at J to 4 bases, leaving 11 bases not matched to a gene. Germline CDR1 is MGHRA and CDR2 is YSYEKL. The CDR3 sequence is CASSQGIRGLAWYNEQFF. The CDR3 DNA follows: TGCGCCAGCAGCCAAGGGATACGCGGACTAGCGTGGTACAATGAGCAGTTCTTC.

This rearrangement joins TRBV13 to TRBJ2-2; 7 positions agree with TRBD2. Germline V gives CDR1 PRHDT, CDR2 FYEKMQ (reference sequence). The CDR3 is 19 amino acids. V trimming: 5 bases; J trimming: 0 bases; junction bases outside the gene matches: 15. CDR3 DNA sequence: TGTGCCAGCAGCCCTCTGGGCAGCGGGGAAGGTGCGAACACCGGGGAGCTGTTTTTT. Translation: CASSPLGSGEGANTGELFF.

This chain joins TRBV4-3 and TRBJ1-1, with D uncertain. This CDR3 contains 16 residues. From germline, CDR1 is LGHNA and CDR2 YSLEER. Deletions cut 0 bases from V and 6 bases from J, with 17 bases between. The CDR3, as DNA: TGCGCCAGCAGCCAAGACCCCTGGGGAGCTCGCGCTGAAGCTTTCTTT. This encodes CASSQDPWGARAEAFF.

This sequence joins TRBV27 and TRBJ2-4, with 8 bases fitting TRBD1. The CDR3 sequence is 14 residues long. The V segment lost 2 bases and the J segment 8 bases; nucleotides outside the gene matches: 5. Germline V gene sequence: CDR1 MNHEY, CDR2 SMNVEV (reference sequence). The CDR3 sequence: CASSLGQGGDIQYF. The CDR3 DNA reads as TGTGCCAGCAGTTTAGGACAGGGCGGGGACATTCAGTACTTC.